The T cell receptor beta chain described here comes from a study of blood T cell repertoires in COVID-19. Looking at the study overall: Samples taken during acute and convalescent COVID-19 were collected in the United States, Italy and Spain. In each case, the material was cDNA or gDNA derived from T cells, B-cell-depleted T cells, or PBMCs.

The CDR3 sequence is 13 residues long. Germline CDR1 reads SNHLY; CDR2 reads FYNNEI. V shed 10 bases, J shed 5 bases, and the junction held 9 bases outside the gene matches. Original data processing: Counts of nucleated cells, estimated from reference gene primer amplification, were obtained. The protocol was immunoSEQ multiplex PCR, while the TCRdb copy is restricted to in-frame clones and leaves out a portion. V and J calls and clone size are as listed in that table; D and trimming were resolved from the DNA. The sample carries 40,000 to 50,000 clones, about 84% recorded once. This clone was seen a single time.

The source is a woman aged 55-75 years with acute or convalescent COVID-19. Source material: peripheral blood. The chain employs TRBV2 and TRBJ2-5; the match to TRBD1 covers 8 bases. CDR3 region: CATDRGSPETQYF. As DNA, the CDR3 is TGTGCCACCGACAGGGGTTCTCCGGAGACCCAGTACTTC.